These 30 T cell receptor beta chains were all obtained from the same sample, sequenced in a study of T cell responses to AZD1222 COVID-19 vaccine. Sequenced by immunoSEQ multiplex PCR; TCRdb stores in-frame clones only, minus some. The sample shows approximately 80,000 clones, 80% to 90% of them seen only once. Sequencing used peripheral blood, obtained 28 days after the second AZD1222 dose. The source is an adult who received the AZD1222 COVID-19 vaccine.

The CDR3 DNA reads as TGTGCCATCAGAATGGCTAGCGGCCTCTACAATGAGCAGTTCTTC. As protein: CAIRMASGLYNEQFF. V and J are TRBV10-3 and TRBJ2-1, with 7 positions matching TRBD2. V lost 6 bases and J lost 3; bases outside the gene matches: 8. Germline V gene data show CDR1 as ENHRY and CDR2 as SYGVKD. This CDR3 spans 15 amino acids.

The chain is built from TRBV30 and TRBJ1-2; the D gene is possibly TRBD1 (6 bases). This CDR3 spans 13 amino acids. CDR1 is GTSNPN and CDR2 is SVGIG in the germline V gene (reference sequence). The ends were cut back, 5 bases at V and 8 bases at J, with 18 bases in the middle. This CDR3 reads CAWGKFRGGGYTF. In DNA, the CDR3 is TGTGCCTGGGGAAAATTCAGGGGTGGAGGCTACACCTTC.

A word on this clone: At one of its ends the junction is not consistent with the germline gene, which may arise from a read error. The chain has TRBV20-1 and TRBJ2-7; 8 nucleotides agree with TRBD2. The CDR3 sequence is 14 residues long. Germline V gene sequence: CDR1 DFQATT, CDR2 SNEGSKA (reference sequence). The CDR3 reads CSASNREGSHEQYF. In DNA form, the CDR3 reads TGCAGTGCTAGTAATCGGGAGGGCTCCCACGAGCAGTACTTC.

The CDR3 coding sequence is TGTGCCAGTAGGAAGGTCGGGGGTAGGCCCGGGGAGCTGTTTTTT. It codes for CASRKVGGRPGELFF. The gene calls are TRBV19 and TRBJ2-2; tentative D call: TRBD2 (6 bases). V was shortened by 6 bases and J by 6 bases, with 17 bases between the two germline ends. The CDR3 length is 15 residues. The V gene's germline CDR1 is LNHDA and CDR2 SQIVND (reference sequence).

The chain combines TRBV24-1 with TRBJ2-3; TRBD2 agrees at 11 bases. The CDR3 loop spans 17 amino acids. Unmatched junction bases numbered 8, after V lost 2 bases and J lost 5 bases. Germline CDR1 reads KGHDR; CDR2 reads SFDVKD. The CDR3 sequence: CATSDSISGGAEDTQYF. CDR3 in DNA: TGTGCCACCAGTGATTCAATTAGCGGGGGGGCCGAAGATACGCAGTATTTT.

Only a few counts were recorded for this clone. The J gene is TRBJ2-1, the V gene TRBV9, with D unresolved. Germline values: CDR1 SGDLS, CDR2 YYNGEE. The CDR3 extends over 13 amino acids. With 0 bases removed from V and 9 bases from J, the gap between germline ends came to 10 bases. CDR3 loop: CASSVGVLTEQFF. CDR3 nucleotide sequence: TGTGCCAGCAGCGTAGGGGTTTTGACTGAGCAGTTCTTC.

The chain employs TRBV3-1 (or the pseudogene TRBV3-2) and TRBJ2-5; D not certain. The CDR3 sequence is 12 residues long. V gave up 0 bases and J gave up 7 bases, with 6 bases separating them. Germline V lookup: CDR1 LGHDT, CDR2 YNNKEL (reference sequence). DNA of the CDR3: TGTGCCAGCAGCCAAGATACGGGGACCCAGTACTTC. Protein product: CASSQDTGTQYF.

Here the CDR3 reads CASSEQRGDNQPQHF. Written as DNA, the CDR3 is TGTGCCAGCAGTGAACAACGGGGAGATAATCAGCCCCAGCATTTT. The gene calls are TRBV2 and TRBJ1-5; D is undetermined. Deletions cut 2 bases from V and 4 bases from J, with 12 bases between. CDR3 length equals 15 residues. Germline values: CDR1 SNHLY, CDR2 FYNNEI.

The rearrangement joins TRBV4-2 to TRBJ2-1, with TRBD2 matching over 14 bases. Trimming at V came to 3 bases and at J to 8 bases, leaving 6 bases not matched to a gene. CDR1 is LGHNA and CDR2 is YNFKEQ in the germline V gene. CDR3 length: 16 amino acids. The CDR3 DNA reads as TGTGCCAGCAGCCAGGCCGGACTAGCGGGAGGATATGAGCAGTTCTTC. The encoded protein is CASSQAGLAGGYEQFF.

This clone was seen more than once but under ten times. The chain combines TRBV7-9 with TRBJ1-5; D is perhaps TRBD1 (5 bases). CDR1 is SEHNR and CDR2 is FQNEAQ in the germline V gene (reference sequence). The length of the CDR3 is 12 residues. The V end lost 5 bases, the J end lost 11 bases, and 13 bases lay between the germline ends. CDR3 DNA sequence: TGTGCCAGCAGCACCAGTTCGGGGGCCCAGCATTTT. Translating it yields CASSTSSGAQHF.

CDR3 in amino acids: CASSQTGYGNTEAFF. The CDR3 DNA reads TGTGCCAGCAGCCAAACAGGGTACGGAAACACTGAAGCTTTCTTT. The rearrangement joins TRBV3-1 (or the pseudogene TRBV3-2) to TRBJ1-1; a weak D match, TRBD1 (6 bases). Trimming pared 2 bases from V and 2 bases from J, leaving 12 bases between. This CDR3 has 15 residues. Germline V lookup: CDR1 LGHDT, CDR2 YNNKEL (reference sequence).

In this sample, this clone turned up a few times. J is TRBJ2-2 and V is TRBV4-3; 10 nucleotides match TRBD2. Germline V gene data show CDR1 as LGHNA and CDR2 as YSLEER. Unmatched junction bases numbered 4, after V lost 4 bases and J lost 5 bases. The CDR3 loop spans 15 amino acids. CDR3 residues: CASSRVAGGTGELFF. The CDR3 coding sequence is TGCGCCAGCAGCCGGGTAGCGGGGGGTACCGGGGAGCTGTTTTTT.

The chain joins TRBV5-1 to TRBJ2-1; D not certain. The CDR3 covers 15 residues. V was shortened by 0 bases and J by 9 bases, with 16 bases between the two germline ends. Germline V gene data show CDR1 as SGHRS and CDR2 as YFSETQ. CDR3 residues: CASSLDLSDVGEQFF. CDR3 DNA sequence: TGCGCCAGCAGCTTGGACCTCTCTGACGTAGGTGAGCAGTTCTTC.

This sequence joins TRBV15 and TRBJ1-2, with 7 bases aligning to TRBD1. J gave up 3 bases and V 2 bases, and 3 bases lay outside the gene matches. In germline, CDR1 is LNHNV, CDR2 YYDKDF (reference sequence). The CDR3 extends over 14 amino acids. The CDR3 region has the DNA TGTGCCACCAGCAGAAGGGGGCAGGACTATGGCTACACCTTC. The encoded protein is CATSRRGQDYGYTF.

DNA for the CDR3: TGTGCCAGCAGCTTGGATAGGACAGCTGGAAACACCATATATTTT. It is translated as CASSLDRTAGNTIYF. The chain carries TRBV5-4 and TRBJ1-3, with D perhaps matching TRBD1 (6 bases). The germline V and J ends were trimmed by 0 bases and 2 bases, with 9 bases remaining between them. The germline V gene encodes CDR1 SGHNT and CDR2 YYREEE (reference sequence). The CDR3 loop spans 15 amino acids.

This clone was counted a few times. The chain links TRBV6-5 to TRBJ1-6; possibly TRBD1 for D (5 bases). Trimming left V 5 bases short and J 4 bases short, with 9 bases between. The germline V gene encodes CDR1 MNHEY and CDR2 SVGAGI. The CDR3 totals 14 residues. CDR3 sequence (DNA): TGTGCCAGCAGTCAACAGGCTTATAATTCACCCCTCCACTTT. Translating gives CASSQQAYNSPLHF.

This clone showed up just once. The CDR3 loop is CASSQELASGQGSSPLHF. The CDR3 DNA reads as TGTGCCAGCAGCCAAGAGCTAGCCTCGGGACAGGGGAGTTCACCCCTCCACTTT. The chain employs TRBV4-2 and TRBJ1-6, with 10 bases matching TRBD1. The V gene end was trimmed by 0 bases and the J gene end by 9 bases; junction bases not matched to a gene: 11. Germline CDR1 reads LGHNA; CDR2 reads YNFKEQ. This CDR3 is 18 amino acids long.

The rearrangement joins TRBV18 to TRBJ1-5; weak D call: TRBD1 (6 bases). This CDR3 spans 14 amino acids. With 9 bases removed from V and 2 bases from J, the gap between germline ends came to 14 bases. Germline values: CDR1 KGHSH, CDR2 LQKENI. In nucleotides, the CDR3 is TGTGCCAGTCAACAGGGAAGCGGCAATCAGCCCCAGCATTTT. It encodes CASQQGSGNQPQHF. Filled out from reference TRBV18 and TRBJ1-5, the complete variable domain reads NAGVMQNPRHLVRRRGQEARLRCSPMKGHSHVYWYRQLPEEGLKFMVYLQKENIIDESGMPKERFSAEFPKEGPSILRIQQVVRGDSAAYFCASQQGSGNQPQHFGDGTRLSIL.

The chain couples TRBV12-3 or TRBV12-4 to TRBJ1-2, with unresolved D. The germline V and J ends were trimmed by 3 bases and 4 bases, with 9 bases remaining between them. The CDR3 spans 13 residues. The CDR3 DNA reads TGTGCCAGCAGTTTTATTGCCAGCTATGGCTACACCTTC. It codes for CASSFIASYGYTF.

The chain carries TRBV4-1 and TRBJ1-1; no reliable D call. V was clipped by 8 bases and J by 1 base, with 11 bases between them. CDR3 length: 13 residues. Germline V lookup: CDR1 MGHRA, CDR2 YSYEKL. This chain's CDR3 is CASHSQKNTEAFF. In DNA form, the CDR3 reads TGCGCCAGCCACTCGCAAAAGAACACTGAAGCTTTCTTT.

V usage is TRBV7-2 and J usage is TRBJ2-1; D may be TRBD1 (5 bases). Germline CDR1 is SGHTA and CDR2 is FQGNSA. The CDR3 runs 12 residues. V was shortened by 2 bases and J by 9 bases, with 8 bases between the two germline ends. Here the CDR3 reads CASSLSTGEQFF. In DNA, the CDR3 is TGTGCCAGCAGCTTATCCACAGGTGAGCAGTTCTTC.

The chain carries TRBV7-3 and TRBJ2-1, with 8 bases that match TRBD2. Trimming at V came to 1 base and at J to 7 bases, leaving 6 bases not matched to a gene. The CDR3 has 15 residues. Germline V gene sequence: CDR1 SGHTA, CDR2 FQGTGA. As DNA, the CDR3 is TGTGCCAGCAGCTTAAAAGTGGGACTAGGGAATGAGCAGTTCTTC. Protein: CASSLKVGLGNEQFF.

The chain is built from TRBV7-8 and TRBJ2-5, with TRBD2 matching 7 bases. This CDR3 is 15 amino acids long. From germline, CDR1 is SGHVS and CDR2 FQNEAQ. V lost 3 bases and J lost 6; bases outside the gene matches: 10. In DNA, the CDR3 is TGTGCCAGCAGCTTTAGTGGGACTAAGGGCCAGACCCAGTACTTC. Translated, it gives CASSFSGTKGQTQYF.

This chain connects TRBV19 to TRBJ2-3; 14 positions agree with TRBD2. V lost 3 bases, J lost 8 bases, and 7 bases stayed unmatched. The germline CDR1 and CDR2 sequences are LNHDA and SQIVND (reference sequence). The CDR3 runs 16 residues. The CDR3 sequence is CASSMGLAGVGGTQYF. The CDR3 region has the DNA TGTGCCAGTAGTATGGGACTAGCGGGAGTCGGGGGTACGCAGTATTTT.

This clone was seen just once. The chain has TRBV7-2 and TRBJ1-5; D possibly corresponds to TRBD1 (6 bases). This CDR3 region has 13 residues. The ends were cut back, 6 bases at V and 5 bases at J, with 11 bases in the middle. Germline V gives CDR1 SGHTA, CDR2 FQGNSA. This CDR3 is CASSYRDYQPQHF. The CDR3 nucleotides read TGTGCCAGCAGTTACAGGGATTATCAGCCCCAGCATTTT.

The V and J genes are TRBV18 and TRBJ1-4, with D unresolved. CDR3 size: 12 residues. CDR1 is KGHSH, CDR2 LQKENI, per germline. Trimming cost V 3 bases and J 8 bases, with 7 bases left between them. CDR3 loop: CASSPGREKLFF. CDR3 bases: TGTGCCAGCTCACCCGGCAGGGAAAAACTGTTTTTT.

The sample holds one count of this clone. V usage is TRBV3-1 (or the pseudogene TRBV3-2) and J usage is TRBJ1-3; D is unresolved. The CDR3 loop spans 13 amino acids. CDR1 and CDR2 from the germline V gene are LGHDT and YNNKEL (reference sequence). The V end lost 5 bases, the J end lost 2 bases, and 7 bases lay between the germline ends. CDR3 nucleotides: TGTGCCAGCAGCAAGGTCCCTGGAAACACCATATATTTT. It encodes CASSKVPGNTIYF.

The CDR3 DNA reads TGTGCCAGCAGCCCGGGTGGAGTGACCCAGTACTTC. It encodes CASSPGGVTQYF. V gene TRBV28 combines with J gene TRBJ2-5, with D unclear. The CDR3 contains 12 residues. Germline-derived CDR1 and CDR2 are MDHEN and SYDVKM. V lost 6 bases and J lost 7, with 12 bases in between. Complete variable domain (other parts from reference TRBV28 and TRBJ2-5): DVKVTQSSRYLVKRTGEKVFLECVQDMDHENMFWYRQDPGLGLRLIYFSYDVKMKEKGDIPEGYSVSREKKERFSLILESASTNQTSMYLCASSPGGVTQYFGPGTRLLVL.

This rearrangement joins TRBV7-2 to TRBJ1-5; no clear D. In germline, CDR1 is SGHTA, CDR2 FQGNSA. V lost 1 base and J 6 bases, leaving 7 bases between the germline ends. The CDR3 has 13 residues. The CDR3 reads CASSLGVLQPQHF. Here the CDR3 DNA reads TGTGCCAGCAGCTTAGGGGTTCTTCAGCCCCAGCATTTT.

Here the CDR3 reads CSVVGGDTGELFF. In DNA form, the CDR3 reads TGCAGCGTTGTTGGAGGGGACACCGGGGAGCTGTTTTTT. V usage is TRBV29-1 and J usage is TRBJ2-2; TRBD2 is a possible D gene (6 bases). Looked up from germline, CDR1 is SQVTM and CDR2 is ANQGSEA. The V end was cut by 4 bases, the J end by 3 bases, with 9 bases between. The length of the CDR3 is 13 residues.